This T cell receptor beta chain appears in the sequencing data of a study of cytomegalovirus exposure and HLA in healthy donors. The CDR3 consists of 15 residues. Germline assignment: CDR1 MNHEY and CDR2 SMNVEV (reference sequence). Losses at the gene ends were 7 bases for V and 1 base for J; bases not matched to a gene: 6. This PCR relied on a set of 60 Vbeta primers and 13 Jbeta primers. Repertoires were generated with immunoSEQ multiplex PCR, while TCRdb's copy carries only in-frame clones and drops some. The sample contains more than 140,000 clones, roughly 80% of which appear only once. The sequenced material came from PBMCs. The chain uses TRBV27 and TRBJ1-1, with 10 bases that match TRBD1. This receptor was identified in a female donor in good health and CMV-seronegative. As DNA, the CDR3 is TGTGCCAGCATGACAGGGGGCACAACGAACACTGAAGCTTTCTTT. The encoded protein is CASMTGGTTNTEAFF.